This record looks at one T cell receptor (beta chain) sequence and its context. Its cognate antigen is unknown. The data derive from a study of cytomegalovirus exposure and HLA in healthy donors. Regarding the study as a whole: Later work showed greater clonal expansion in HLA-associated TCR beta chains than in equally common others. The study designated 150 or so TCR beta chains cytomegalovirus-associated.

Researchers ran the PCR with 60 Vbeta and 13 Jbeta primers. The assay was immunoSEQ multiplex PCR, and TCRdb's table has in-frame clones only and misses some. The table has 150,000 or so clones, more than 70% seen once. Germline CDR1 and CDR2: SEHNR and FQNEAQ (reference sequence). V shed 4 bases, J shed 3 bases, and the junction held 9 bases outside the gene matches. This CDR3 contains 15 residues. The V gene is TRBV7-9, the J gene TRBJ2-7; the match to TRBD1 covers 7 bases. The material sequenced was PBMCs. This receptor was identified in a man aged 18 to 30 in good health and CMV-seropositive. The CDR3 DNA is TGTGCCAGCAGCTCGTCCGCGACAGGGAGCTACGAGCAGTACTTC. It yields the protein CASSSSATGSYEQYF.